This T cell receptor beta chain was documented in a study of shared clonotypes between healthy human individuals. Those who donated were healthy HIV-negative adults, with no recent acute infections or vaccinations reported. Division of CD4+ cells produced a CD45RA+ naive subset and a CD45RA-negative memory subset. Broader study findings: When naive CD4 clonotypes were compared across a few donors, around 5% were shared.

Sequencing used immunoSEQ multiplex PCR; TCRdb keeps in-frame clones, though not all of them. The sample lists millions of clones, roughly 95% occurring once. As regards this clone: What it recognizes is unknown.

This clonotype originated in a man between 18 and 35 years old in good health. Specimen: naive CD4+ T cells sorted from blood. This sample's subset: CD45RA+ positively selected.

CDR3 region: CASSLGQGAATNEKLFF. The CDR3 nucleotides are TGTGCCAGCAGCCTGGGACAGGGGGCTGCAACTAATGAAAAACTGTTTTTT. The genes are TRBV7-6 and TRBJ1-4, with TRBD1 identical over 12 bases. The V and J ends lost 5 bases and 0 bases, in that order; junction bases with no gene match: 4. The CDR3 sequence is 17 residues long. Germline V lookup: CDR1 SGHVS, CDR2 FNYEAQ.